One and the same sample provided the 6 T cell receptor beta chains below, sequenced in a study of blood T cell repertoires in COVID-19. Libraries were prepared by immunoSEQ multiplex PCR; TCRdb keeps only in-frame clonotypes and omits some of them. Here the sample spans 180,000 or so clones, around nine tenths being singletons. The sample consisted of peripheral blood. The origin of the receptors is a man between 18 and 35 years old with active or convalescent COVID-19.

The CDR3 sequence: CASSLVRQKNMNTEAFF. The CDR3 DNA follows: TGTGCCAGCAGCCTTGTTAGACAGAAAAACATGAACACTGAAGCTTTCTTT. V usage is TRBV13 and J usage is TRBJ1-1, with D perhaps TRBD1 (5 bases). Trimming removed 5 bases at V and 0 bases at J, with 19 bases between. CDR1 and CDR2 from the germline V gene are PRHDT and FYEKMQ (reference sequence). The CDR3 runs to 17 residues.

The chain combines TRBV7-8 with TRBJ1-4, with 8 bases lining up with TRBD1. Looked up from germline, CDR1 is SGHVS and CDR2 is FQNEAQ. The CDR3 is 18 residues long. After removal of 1 base from V and 2 bases from J, the junction contained 9 bases not matched to a gene. CDR3 sequence (DNA): TGTGCCAGCAGCTTAGGTGGGGACAGGTTCCCCACTAATGAAAAACTGTTTTTT. Its translation: CASSLGGDRFPTNEKLFF.

This sequence joins TRBV30 and TRBJ1-4; a possible D gene is TRBD1 (5 bases). Germline loops: CDR1 GTSNPN, CDR2 SVGIG (reference sequence). V dropped 7 bases and J dropped 5 bases, with 17 bases sitting between them. The CDR3 loop spans 14 amino acids. For the CDR3, the DNA is TGTGCCTCCCCATTAGGGACTGGGAATGAAAAACTGTTTTTT. This translates into CASPLGTGNEKLFF.

The chain is built from TRBV12-3 or TRBV12-4 and TRBJ2-5; D unresolved. V lost 5 bases, J lost 3 bases, and 7 bases lay in between. The CDR3 has 12 amino acids. The CDR3 reads CASSAEEETQYF. The CDR3 DNA sequence: TGTGCCAGCAGTGCCGAGGAAGAGACCCAGTACTTC.

The DNA for the CDR3 is TGTGCCAGCAGCCATCAATGGGACAGGGAGAATACGCAGTATTTT. It translates to CASSHQWDRENTQYF. The chain has TRBV7-3 and TRBJ2-3; 9 bases align to TRBD1. This CDR3 is built from 15 residues. V gave up 5 bases and J gave up 7 bases; unmatched junction bases: 10. The V gene's germline CDR1 is SGHTA and CDR2 FQGTGA.

In this sample, this clone turned up a few times. V and J are TRBV2 and TRBJ1-1, with a possible D match to TRBD1 (5 bases). Germline CDR1 SNHLY, CDR2 FYNNEI. This CDR3 contains 14 residues. Trimming took off 6 bases at V and 0 bases at J, with 11 bases between the two ends. CDR3 region: CASRGGTLNTEAFF. In DNA, the CDR3 is TGTGCCAGCAGGGGGGGTACGCTGAACACTGAAGCTTTCTTT.